This TCR beta chain was captured by sequencing in a study of blood T cell repertoires in COVID-19. Study-level information: Spain, Italy and the United States supplied samples that represented acute and convalescent COVID-19. The cDNA or gDNA used as material had been derived from T cells, B-cell-depleted T cells, or PBMCs.

In the authors' methods: Amplifying reference gene primers gave estimates of nucleated cell counts. The repertoire was sequenced with immunoSEQ multiplex PCR; TCRdb's copy has only in-frame clones and lacks some. V and J calls and clone size are copied from that table; D and trimming were computed from the DNA. This table has 120,000 to 150,000 clones, just under 90% appearing once. The CDR3 is made up of 13 amino acids. V lost 0 bases to trimming and J lost 11 bases, with 8 bases between them. Germline CDR1 is SGHAT and CDR2 is FQNNGV. There are a few counts of this clone. The sequence came from a middle-aged woman with acute or convalescent COVID-19. The gene calls are TRBV11-2 and TRBJ1-6, with D perhaps TRBD1 (6 bases). Sequencing input: peripheral blood. The CDR3 DNA sequence: TGTGCCAGCAGCTTAGATGGGGGCCCACCCCTCCACTTT. Translated: CASSLDGGPPLHF.